These 2 T cell receptor beta chains came from one sample sequenced in a study of blood T cell repertoires in COVID-19. Profiling relied on immunoSEQ multiplex PCR, and the TCRdb table lists in-frame clones only, not all of them. The repertoire holds some 90,000 clones, roughly 80% seen once, with 4.4% in the top ten. The specimen was peripheral blood. The receptors derive from a man aged 55-75 years with acute or convalescent COVID-19.

The V and J genes are TRBV24-1 and TRBJ2-3, with 8 positions matching TRBD1. V was clipped by 4 bases and J by 1 base; unmatched bases: 3. From germline, CDR1 is KGHDR and CDR2 SFDVKD. The CDR3 sequence is 15 residues long. The CDR3, as DNA: TGTGCCACCAGTGACCAGGGACAGGGCACAGATACGCAGTATTTT. This gives the protein CATSDQGQGTDTQYF.

This chain links TRBV28 with TRBJ2-5; D unclear. From germline, CDR1 is MDHEN and CDR2 SYDVKM. V gave up 2 bases and J gave up 0 bases, with 7 bases separating them. The CDR3 has 14 residues. Here the CDR3 reads CASSLIQYQETQYF. The CDR3 nucleotides are TGTGCCAGCAGTTTAATCCAGTACCAAGAGACCCAGTACTTC.